This T cell receptor (beta chain) emerged from a study of T cell repertoires in cytomegalovirus infection (dated by TCRdb to between 2017 and 2020). For the study in its entirety: Alongside well-studied HLA-B-restricted epitopes, the peptide stimulations were aimed at recently identified HLA-C-restricted CMV epitopes, whose presentation resists viral immunomodulation. Because public TCR beta signatures pointed to carriage of CMV infection together with the matching HLA type, the HLA type of each donor mattered for the analysis. What the research found in general, with its limitations: The ex vivo response was dominated by HLA-C-restricted CMV-specific TCR beta clonotypes, which also provided the single most frequent clonotype in two of eight donors. Cumulative frequency of public TCR beta family members discriminated carriers of CMV infection plus the relevant HLA type in this cohort and an independent roughly 330-donor cohort.

Sequencing was carried out with an Illumina HiSeq 1500. TCRdb's own reprocessing of the public reads used fastp at Q25 and MiXCR and kept productive beta chains. Here each entry gathers all rows of one CDR3 protein and keeps the most common genes and DNA. Within this sample are about 500,000 distinct CDR3 sequences, with about 33% of them counted one time only. The leading ten clones occupy roughly a sixth of the sample. This clonotype was seen a few times. Which antigen it targets is not known. Nothing much larger sits one base from this clone, and base qualities are not available. The CDR3, cysteine through phenylalanine, is 16 amino acids long. Kept here is only the CDR3 DNA, which spans 48 bases and is read in frame from base 1. At the junction V is shortened by 5 bases and J by 0 bases, with 16 bases in between. CDR1 and CDR2, per the germline V gene, are SGHTA and FQGNSA. In light of the paper, this sample's treatment or condition label describes: in vitro stimulation with specific CMV peptide epitopes to enrich CMV-specific T cells.

This sequence was found in a human donor in good health (CMV status not recorded). Some clones in this sample may be carry-over from other donors' samples. This specimen consisted of cultured PBMCs, obtained from culture after CMV antigen stimulation. The chain links TRBV7-2 with TRBJ1-1, with the D gene not confidently named. The CDR3 region: CASSPTPITLNTEAFF. The nucleotides read TGTGCCAGCAGCCCCACTCCCATAACCCTGAACACTGAAGCTTTCTTT.